This T cell receptor beta chain originates from a study of OX40 agonist ivuxolimab in advanced cancers. With regard to the full study: Ivuxolimab, which targeted the costimulatory receptor OX40 (CD134), was an agonistic, fully human IgG2 monoclonal antibody. Intravenous ivuxolimab was administered to patients every 2 weeks at six dose levels: 0.01, 0.1, 0.3, 1.5, 3 and 10 mg/kg. Of the approximately 53 patients in dose escalation, some 20 had hepatocellular carcinoma, roughly 15 had melanoma, 9 had renal cell carcinoma and 9 had head and neck cancer. Prior anti-PD-1, anti-PD-L1 or anti-CTLA-4 therapy was permitted, and checkpoint inhibitors had been received by less than 45% of dose-escalation patients. A male proportion of around 81% and a mean age of 60 years, ranging from about 23 to 79, were recorded for the dose-escalation cohort. The paper covers the monotherapy dose-escalation part of the phase I ivuxolimab trial, which included N of about 50 patients. Partial responses were achieved by three dose-escalation patients, of whom one had hepatocellular carcinoma and two had cutaneous melanoma. Peripheral TCRbeta sequencing aimed to test whether ivuxolimab altered TCR sequence diversity and caused clonal T-cell expansion. On the study overall, not on this receptor specifically: Low levels of normalized T-cell clonal expansion were also seen in some patients who did not respond. In the 0.1-3.0 mg/kg groups, partial responders were among the patients with the lowest normalized peripheral clonal expansion, particularly in CD8+ T cells. After ivuxolimab, expanded clones were on average more numerous among CD8+ T cells than among CD4+ T cells. At doses of 0.1 to 3.0 mg/kg, clonal expansion of both CD4+ and CD8+ T cells in blood was seen between baseline and week 6. The antigen specificity of the clonally expanded peripheral T cells was not determined.

For sequencing of the TCRbeta CDR3 region, genomic DNA was extracted from the sorted cells. The immunoSEQ Assay was used for sequencing of TCRbeta CDR3 regions. Not all clones reach the TCRdb copy of this immuneACCESS table, which keeps in-frame sequences only. Checked studies attribute under half of the gap to unresolved V genes and leave the rest unexplained. This sample lists about 57,000 clones; roughly 91% were detected once. The ten largest clones represent around 24% of the sample. CDR1 and CDR2, per the germline V gene (reference sequence), are LNHDA and SQIVND. CDR3 length: 15 amino acids, cysteine to phenylalanine. Of all the DNA, just the CDR3 is kept, 45 bases in frame from base 1. V and J lose 6 bases and 4 bases, and a span of 18 bases separates them. This clone was counted once. Its antigen has not been determined. Per-nucleotide qualities are absent, and no much larger clonotype sits a single base away.

Patients with a history of autoimmune disease or receiving systemic immunosuppression were excluded from the trial. In every dose cohort, peripheral blood was drawn for TCR sequencing at baseline, cycle 4 day 1, and cycle 7 day 1. Samples were obtained from an open-label, multicenter, first-in-human phase I dose-escalation trial of ivuxolimab. Adults with locally advanced or metastatic head and neck squamous cell, hepatocellular, melanoma or renal cell carcinoma were enrolled in the trial. Before TCR sequencing, CD4+ and CD8+ T cells were separately sorted from peripheral blood. Sequenced here: CD4+ or CD8+ T cells sorted from blood, sampled in a trial of the OX40 agonist ivuxolimab. The receptor chain draws on TRBV19 and TRBJ1-2, and possibly TRBD1, on 5 matching bases. The receptor's source is an adult with an advanced solid tumor such as melanoma, head and neck, liver or kidney cancer. The base sequence is TGTGCCAGTAGGTTCGGACACCAAACGGGCTATGGCTACACCTTC. Its product reads: CASRFGHQTGYGYTF.